This entry lists 20 T cell receptor beta chains sequenced from one sample in a study of blood T cells in healthy people across ages. A sample-barcoded 5' primer and a J-beta primer mix were used in a second PCR of roughly 6 to 11 cycles. TCRdb re-called the 5' RACE reads through MiXCR, storing one row per CDR3 protein. The sample has more than 1,000,000 distinct CDR3 sequences; approximately 26% are singletons. The same data also contributed to another study, on T cells of mothers and their children.

The sample comprised blood. Source of these receptors: a girl aged 2 to 9 in good health.

The chain uses TRBV10-1 and TRBJ2-1; 7 bases line up with TRBD2. The DNA end lines up better with TRBJ2-7; the J call may be wrong. Germline V gene sequence: CDR1 WNHNN, CDR2 SYGVQD (reference sequence). CDR3 length: 12 residues. CDR3 coding DNA: TGCGCCAGCAGCGACCTGCGGGAGGAGCAGTACTTC. This encodes CASSDLREEQYF.

There are a few counts of this clonotype. This chain links TRBV27 with TRBJ2-7; unclear D gene. Germline V gives CDR1 MNHEY, CDR2 SMNVEV (reference sequence). Trimming cost V 8 bases and J 0 bases, with 11 bases left between them. This CDR3 comprises 13 residues. CDR3 sequence (DNA): TGTGCCAGCTCACACGGTGTCTCCTACGAGCAGTACTTC. Protein product: CASSHGVSYEQYF.

Here the CDR3 reads CSARGAGATRTEQFF. CDR3 coding DNA: TGCAGTGCTAGAGGGGCGGGGGCCACAAGAACTGAGCAGTTCTTC. This chain links TRBV20-1 with TRBJ2-7; D might be TRBD2 (7 bases). The J call may be faulty, since TRBJ2-1 better matches the DNA end. This CDR3 is built from 15 residues. Germline lookup yields CDR1 DFQATT and CDR2 SNEGSKA (reference sequence).

This clonotype was picked up a small number of times. The gene calls are TRBV9 and TRBJ2-2; no reliable D call. Per the germline V gene, CDR1 is SGDLS and CDR2 is YYNGEE. V was clipped by 0 bases and J by 5 bases, with 8 bases between them. The CDR3 runs to 14 residues. DNA for the CDR3: TGTGCCAGCAGCGTAGAGGTCGCGACCGGGGAGCTGTTTTTT. This sequence encodes CASSVEVATGELFF.

Only a few counts were recorded for this clonotype. The genes are TRBV5-1 and TRBJ2-1, with no clear D. V shed 4 bases and J shed 6 bases, with 14 bases lying between them. This CDR3 has 14 amino acids. CDR1 is SGHRS, CDR2 YFSETQ, per germline. CDR3 in DNA: TGCGCCAGCAGCGAAATAGTCGGTACCAATGAGCAGTTCTTC. This codes for CASSEIVGTNEQFF. Full variable domain (remainder filled in from reference TRBV5-1 and TRBJ2-1): KAGVTQTPRYLIKTRGQQVTLSCSPISGHRSVSWYQQTPGQGLQFLFEYFSETQRNKGNFPGRFSGRQFSNSRSEMNVSTLELGDSALYLCASSEIVGTNEQFFGPGTRLTVL.

This chain links TRBV5-1 with TRBJ1-3; a weak D match, TRBD1 (5 bases). Trimming pared 6 bases from V and 1 base from J, leaving 11 bases between. Per the germline V gene, CDR1 is SGHRS and CDR2 is YFSETQ. CDR3 length: 14 residues. In DNA, the CDR3 is TGCGCCAGCAACGAGGGGCTATCTGGAAACACCATATATTTT. Translation gives CASNEGLSGNTIYF. Together with reference TRBV5-1 and TRBJ1-3, the CDR3 gives the full variable domain: KAGVTQTPRYLIKTRGQQVTLSCSPISGHRSVSWYQQTPGQGLQFLFEYFSETQRNKGNFPGRFSGRQFSNSRSEMNVSTLELGDSALYLCASNEGLSGNTIYFGEGSWLTVV.

This clonotype was detected only a few times. V gene TRBV29-1 combines with J gene TRBJ2-5, with 12 bases aligning to TRBD2. Germline values: CDR1 SQVTM, CDR2 ANQGSEA. The CDR3 has 17 amino acids. V gave up 4 bases and J gave up 3 bases; unmatched junction bases: 12. CDR3 region: CSVVVLAGGEVEETQYF. The CDR3 nucleotides read TGCAGCGTTGTTGTTCTAGCGGGAGGGGAGGTCGAAGAGACCCAGTACTTC. The variable domain in full, completed from reference TRBV29-1 and TRBJ2-5, reads SAVISQKPSRDICQRGTSLTIQCQVDSQVTMMFWYRQQPGQSLTLIATANQGSEATYESGFVIDKFPISRPNLTFSTLTVSNMSPEDSSIYLCSVVVLAGGEVEETQYFGPGTRLLVL.

The gene calls are TRBV20-1 and TRBJ1-5, with D possibly being TRBD1 (5 bases). Trimming removed 3 bases at V and 5 bases at J, with 11 bases between. The CDR3 consists of 13 residues. Germline assignment: CDR1 DFQATT and CDR2 SNEGSKA (reference sequence). CDR3 nucleotide sequence: TGCAGTGCTAGCGGCACAGGTTATCAGCCCCAGCATTTT. Its protein product is CSASGTGYQPQHF.

In its sample, this clonotype was seen a few times. The V call is TRBV12-3 or TRBV12-4, the J call TRBJ1-3, with D possibly matching TRBD1 (5 bases). There are 17 residues in the CDR3. Trimming cost V 4 bases and J 0 bases, with 16 bases left between them. The CDR3 DNA follows: TGTGCCAGCAGTTGGGGGGACGCGTTGCTCTCTGGAAACACCATATATTTT. This gives the protein CASSWGDALLSGNTIYF.

On this clonotype itself: At one end, the junction sequence differs from germline, possibly due to a read error. This chain uses TRBV7-3 with TRBJ2-5; possible D gene TRBD1, 6 bases. The J call may be incorrect, as the DNA end agrees better with TRBJ2-7. CDR1 and CDR2 from the germline V gene are SGHTA and FQGTGA. The CDR3 spans 14 residues. Written as DNA, the CDR3 is TGCGCCAGCAGCCCGACGGCAGGGGCCTACGAGCAGTACTTC. This codes for CASSPTAGAYEQYF.

This rearrangement joins TRBV29-1 to TRBJ1-2; D might be TRBD1 (6 bases). The germline CDR1 and CDR2 sequences are SQVTM and ANQGSEA. This CDR3 spans 15 amino acids. V was trimmed by 0 bases and J by 3 bases, leaving 14 bases between them. CDR3 DNA: TGCAGCGTTGAAGATTCCAGGGGAGAGGACTATGGCTACACCTTC. Translating gives CSVEDSRGEDYGYTF.

This clonotype showed up many times. The J gene is TRBJ2-1, the V gene TRBV5-6; D is perhaps TRBD1 (6 bases). V shed 2 bases and J shed 9 bases, with 9 bases lying between them. Germline V gene data show CDR1 as SGHDT and CDR2 as YYEEEE. This CDR3 is built from 12 residues. In nucleotides, the CDR3 is TGTGCCAGCAGCTTACGAGGGGGTGAGCAGTTCTTC. Its protein is CASSLRGGEQFF.

This clonotype was found once. The chain links TRBV7-9 to TRBJ2-7, with D possibly matching TRBD2 (5 bases). The CDR3 runs to 15 residues. Germline CDR1 SEHNR, CDR2 FQNEAQ (reference sequence). Trimming removed 1 base from V and 3 bases from J, with 13 bases in between. The DNA of the CDR3 is TGTGCCAGCAGCTTAGTCCGAGGGTCACACTACGAGCAGTACTTC. As protein: CASSLVRGSHYEQYF. The full variable domain, with the rest looked up from reference TRBV7-9 and TRBJ2-7, is DTGVSQNPRHKITKRGQNVTFRCDPISEHNRLYWYRQTLGQGPEFLTYFQNEAQLEKSRLLSDRFSAERPKGSFSTLEIQRTEQGDSAMYLCASSLVRGSHYEQYFGPGTRLTVT.

The V call is TRBV5-1, the J call TRBJ2-1; 11 nucleotides match TRBD1. Trimming cost V 1 base and J 2 bases; bases outside gene matches: 5. Germline V CDR1 and CDR2: SGHRS, YFSETQ. The length of the CDR3 is 17 residues. In DNA form, the CDR3 reads TGCGCCAGCAGCTTGAGAGGACAGGGGGCTGCCTACAATGAGCAGTTCTTC. Its protein product is CASSLRGQGAAYNEQFF.

V and J are TRBV4-1 and TRBJ1-2; D gene ambiguous. The V end lost 1 base, the J end lost 6 bases, and 6 bases lay between the germline ends. The CDR3 loop spans 12 amino acids. Germline CDR1 and CDR2: MGHRA and YSYEKL. Here the CDR3 DNA reads TGCGCCAGCAGCCAAGGTGACGATGGCTACACCTTC. Protein product: CASSQGDDGYTF.

The genes are TRBV15 and TRBJ2-5; D is undetermined. The end of the DNA fits TRBJ2-7 better, so the J call may be wrong. Germline V gene data show CDR1 as LNHNV and CDR2 as YYDKDF (reference sequence). This CDR3 is built from 16 residues. CDR3 residues: CATSRVPVQSSYEQYF. DNA of the CDR3: TGTGCCACCAGCAGAGTACCCGTCCAGTCCTCCTACGAGCAGTACTTC.

The chain joins TRBV6-1 to TRBJ2-1, with 11 bases matching TRBD2. J lost 0 bases, V lost 10 bases, and 14 bases had no gene match. The CDR3 length is 18 residues. The germline CDR1 and CDR2 sequences are MNHNS and SASEGT. CDR3 sequence (DNA): TGTGCCATCAGCAAGGGGACTAGCGGACCAAGCTCCTACAATGAGCAGTTCTTC. Translated, it gives CAISKGTSGPSSYNEQFF.

The genes are TRBV7-2 and TRBJ2-7; 12 bases match TRBD2. The CDR3 has 16 residues. Trimming cost V 6 bases and J 6 bases; bases outside gene matches: 12. Germline-derived CDR1 and CDR2 are SGHTA and FQGNSA. CDR3 coding DNA: TGTGCCAGCAGTCAACTAGCGGGGGGCCCACCTTTCGAGCAGTACTTC. This translates into CASSQLAGGPPFEQYF.

J is TRBJ2-1 and V is TRBV10-3; no definite D call. In germline, CDR1 is ENHRY, CDR2 SYGVKD. The CDR3 loop spans 15 amino acids. Trimming took off 2 bases at V and 7 bases at J, with 15 bases between the two ends. The CDR3 DNA sequence: TGTGCCATCAGTGAGGTGGTTGTCGGCAGGAATGAGCAGTTCTTC. Encoded protein: CAISEVVVGRNEQFF.

This clonotype was counted only a few times. The chain has TRBV12-3 or TRBV12-4 and TRBJ1-1; D is ambiguous. CDR3 length: 13 residues. V lost 5 bases to trimming and J lost 6 bases, with 13 bases between them. In DNA, the CDR3 is TGTGCCAGCAGTCAAGCGTTTAAAGCTGAAGCTTTCTTT. Its protein product is CASSQAFKAEAFF.